The clone carrying this T cell receptor (beta chain) was counted many times. The antigen is undetermined. TCRdb reprocessed the 5' RACE reads with MiXCR, giving one entry per CDR3 protein. Among roughly 180,000 distinct CDR3 sequences listed, under 14% were seen once. This record comes from a study of CD8 T cells in ankylosing spondylitis. Regarding the study as a whole: A motif of eight or nine highly homologous TCR beta variants was seen as apparently characteristic of ankylosing spondylitis blood. Clones linked to disease were reported to show significant enrichment in matched ankylosing spondylitis synovial fluid. The authors found the disease-linked clones to be CD8+ and relatively rare in peripheral blood. Earlier studies detected some motif variants in reactive arthritis synovial fluid and blood.

Per germline, CDR1 LNHDA and CDR2 SQIVND (reference sequence). Trimming removed 4 bases from V and 9 bases from J; junction bases left unmatched: 9. The CDR3 consists of 14 residues. The chain uses TRBV19 and TRBJ2-1; TRBD1 agrees at 7 bases. Sequencing used blood, either unsorted or a sorted T cell fraction (not recorded which). The TCR sequence derives from a male donor with ankylosing spondylitis or in good health (not recorded which). The CDR3 protein is CASSRGQSVFEQFF. Written as DNA, the CDR3 is TGTGCCAGTAGTAGGGGACAGAGCGTGTTTGAGCAGTTCTTC.